This entry lists 24 T cell receptor beta chains sequenced from one sample in a study of cytomegalovirus exposure and HLA in healthy donors. The PCR had 60 Vbeta and 13 Jbeta primers. Clones were read by immunoSEQ multiplex PCR, and TCRdb kept only the in-frame ones, dropping some. The repertoire holds 95,000 to 120,000 clones, with 74% as singletons. Sequenced sample: PBMCs. Every receptor here comes from a woman in her thirties or forties in good health and CMV-seropositive.

V is TRBV4-3 and J is TRBJ1-4; possibly TRBD1 for D (5 bases). V was pared by 1 base and J by 2 bases, with 11 bases between. Germline V gene sequence: CDR1 LGHNA, CDR2 YSLEER. This CDR3 comprises 16 residues. The CDR3 nucleotides are TGCGCCAGCAGCCAAGGGGGGGGAGGGACTAATGAAAAACTGTTTTTT. It yields the protein CASSQGGGGTNEKLFF.

The V call is TRBV11-1, the J call TRBJ1-6, with 10 bases that match TRBD1. Looked up from germline, CDR1 is SGHAT and CDR2 is FQDESV (reference sequence). CDR3 length: 14 amino acids. V dropped 4 bases and J dropped 9; count of bases not matched to a gene: 3. This CDR3 reads CASSSDRGSSPLHF. The CDR3 nucleotides read TGTGCCAGCAGCTCGGACAGGGGGTCTTCACCCCTCCACTTT. The variable domain in full, completed from reference TRBV11-1 and TRBJ1-6, reads EAEVAQSPRYKITEKSQAVAFWCDPISGHATLYWYRQILGQGPELLVQFQDESVVDDSQLPKDRFSAERLKGVDSTLKIQPAELGDSAMYLCASSSDRGSSPLHFGNGTRLTVT.

The V gene is TRBV19, the J gene TRBJ2-7; the match to TRBD2 covers 13 bases. CDR1 and CDR2 (germline): LNHDA, SQIVND (reference sequence). CDR3 length: 16 residues. J was trimmed by 5 bases and V by 4 bases; bases with no gene match: 8. The CDR3 protein is CASSRNLGTSGDEQYF. Here the CDR3 DNA reads TGTGCCAGTAGTAGAAACCTCGGGACTAGCGGGGACGAGCAGTACTTC.

As concerns this clone: Mismatch with germline at one junction end may stem from a read error. This chain joins TRBV7-7 and TRBJ2-2, with 8 bases identical to TRBD2. Germline loops: CDR1 SSHAT, CDR2 FNYEAQ (reference sequence). CDR3 length: 15 residues. DNA for the CDR3: TGTGCTAGCAGCTCCACCGGACTAGCCACCGGGGAGCTGTTTTTT. It codes for CASSSTGLATGELFF.

This clone occurred a few times. CDR3 amino acids: CAVRLAGSTDTQYF. As DNA, the CDR3 is TGTGCCGTTCGACTAGCGGGATCCACAGATACGCAGTATTTT. The chain has TRBV7-9 and TRBJ2-3; 11 nucleotides align to TRBD2. The V gene's germline CDR1 is SEHNR and CDR2 FQNEAQ (reference sequence). J gave up 2 bases and V 11 bases, and 6 bases lay outside the gene matches. The CDR3 is 14 amino acids.

The chain carries TRBV15 and TRBJ1-6, with 9 bases that match TRBD1. CDR3 size: 16 residues. V shed 2 bases, J shed 7 bases, and the junction held 6 bases outside the gene matches. Per the germline V gene, CDR1 is LNHNV and CDR2 is YYDKDF (reference sequence). The DNA of the CDR3 is TGTGCCACCAGCAGAAACACCGGGACAGGGAATTCACCCCTCCACTTT. Translated: CATSRNTGTGNSPLHF.

This clone has only a few counts. An end of the junction differs from the germline gene, which may be a read error. The chain is built from TRBV4-1 and TRBJ2-7, with 9 nucleotides matching TRBD1. The CDR3 covers 16 residues. CDR1 is MGHRA, CDR2 YSYEKL, per germline. The CDR3 loop is CASSQDGTGNRYEQYF. CDR3 nucleotide sequence: TGTGCCAGCAGCCAAGATGGGACAGGGAATCGGTACGAGCAGTACTTC.

This chain links TRBV5-6 with TRBJ2-5, with 8 bases aligning to TRBD1. The germline CDR1 and CDR2 sequences are SGHDT and YYEEEE. Trimming removed 4 bases from V and 1 base from J; junction bases left unmatched: 3. This CDR3 is 14 amino acids long. The DNA of the CDR3 is TGTGCCAGCAGCATACAGGGGGTCCAAGAGACCCAGTACTTC. Translation gives CASSIQGVQETQYF.

This sequence joins TRBV6-1 and TRBJ1-4, with a tentative D call TRBD1 (5 bases). V was trimmed by 6 bases and J by 4 bases, leaving 12 bases between them. CDR3 length: 14 amino acids. The V gene's germline CDR1 is MNHNS and CDR2 SASEGT. Written as DNA, the CDR3 is TGTGCCAGCAGCATGGGGCAGTTTAATGAAAAACTGTTTTTT. Its translation is CASSMGQFNEKLFF.

This chain connects TRBV7-3 to TRBJ1-4; 9 positions match TRBD1. In germline, CDR1 is SGHTA, CDR2 FQGTGA. CDR3 size: 15 residues. V trimming: 5 bases; J trimming: 2 bases; junction bases outside the gene matches: 3. CDR3 sequence: CASSHRGPTNEKLFF. The CDR3 nucleotides are TGTGCCAGCAGCCACAGGGGGCCGACTAATGAAAAACTGTTTTTT. Drawing the rest from reference TRBV7-3 and TRBJ1-4, the complete variable domain is GAGVSQTPSNKVTEKGKYVELRCDPISGHTALYWYRQSLGQGPEFLIYFQGTGAADDSGLPNDRFFAVRPEGSVSTLKIQRTERGDSAVYLCASSHRGPTNEKLFFGSGTQLSVL.

V and J are TRBV9 and TRBJ1-1; 9 nucleotides agree with TRBD1. The CDR3 is 17 amino acids. Germline CDR1 reads SGDLS; CDR2 reads YYNGEE. Germline trimming cut 3 bases from V and 0 bases from J; bases unmatched to any gene: 9. The CDR3 protein is CASSGPTGGLMNTEAFF. CDR3 coding DNA: TGTGCCAGCAGCGGTCCGACAGGGGGACTTATGAACACTGAAGCTTTCTTT. The full variable domain, rest sourced from reference TRBV9 and TRBJ1-1, is DSGVTQTPKHLITATGQRVTLRCSPRSGDLSVYWYQQSLDQGLQFLIQYYNGEERAKGNILERFSAQQFPDLHSELNLSSLELGDSALYFCASSGPTGGLMNTEAFFGQGTRLTVV.

The chain employs TRBV27 and TRBJ2-6; 10 nucleotides match TRBD1. Germline V gene lookup returns CDR1 MNHEY and CDR2 SMNVEV (reference sequence). The CDR3 is made up of 18 amino acids. Trimming at V came to 5 bases and at J to 0 bases, leaving 7 bases not matched to a gene. CDR3 sequence: CASSRFGQGDSGANVLTF. The CDR3 DNA reads TGTGCCAGCAGTCGCTTCGGACAGGGGGACTCTGGGGCCAACGTCCTGACTTTC.

V and J are TRBV30 and TRBJ1-5; D is possibly TRBD1 (5 bases). CDR3 length: 13 amino acids. Per germline, CDR1 GTSNPN and CDR2 SVGIG (reference sequence). Trimming took off 3 bases at V and 4 bases at J, with 10 bases between the two ends. Written as DNA, the CDR3 is TGTGCCTGGAGAGTGGGGCCTAATCAGCCCCAGCATTTT. It translates to CAWRVGPNQPQHF. The whole variable domain, remainder taken from reference TRBV30 and TRBJ1-5, is SQTIHQWPATLVQPVGSPLSLECTVEGTSNPNLYWYRQAAGRGLQLLFYSVGIGQISSEVPQNLSASRPQDRQFILSSKKLLLSDSGFYLCAWRVGPNQPQHFGDGTRLSIL.

The chain joins TRBV2 to TRBJ2-5, with 9 bases aligning to TRBD1. This CDR3 has 19 residues. Germline values: CDR1 SNHLY, CDR2 FYNNEI. The V and J ends lost 3 bases and 2 bases, in that order; junction bases with no gene match: 16. The CDR3 here is CASSDPKDYHGQGQETQYF. The DNA of the CDR3 is TGTGCCAGCAGTGACCCCAAGGATTATCACGGACAGGGGCAAGAGACCCAGTACTTC.

The genes are TRBV5-4 and TRBJ1-1; D is ambiguous. The germline V gene has CDR1 SGHNT and CDR2 YYREEE (reference sequence). This CDR3 region has 14 residues. V gave up 2 bases and J gave up 0 bases, with 8 bases separating them. The DNA for the CDR3 is TGTGCCAGCAGCTTCCCCGGTCTGAACACTGAAGCTTTCTTT. This gives the protein CASSFPGLNTEAFF.

DNA of the CDR3: TGTGCCAGTAGTAGGTCGGGCGGGAGGGCCGTAGATACGCAGTATTTT. It codes for CASSRSGGRAVDTQYF. This sequence joins TRBV19 and TRBJ2-3, with TRBD2 matching 9 bases. Germline V gives CDR1 LNHDA, CDR2 SQIVND (reference sequence). The CDR3 has 16 residues. V lost 4 bases to trimming and J lost 5 bases; unmatched junction nucleotides: 10.

This sequence joins TRBV18 and TRBJ1-1; D might be TRBD1 (6 bases). Germline CDR1 is KGHSH and CDR2 is LQKENI. Trimming stripped 4 bases from V and 1 base from J, with 13 bases between. This CDR3 has 15 residues. CDR3: CASSLVTGGNTEAFF. The CDR3, as DNA: TGTGCCAGCTCACTCGTGACAGGCGGGAACACTGAAGCTTTCTTT.

V gene TRBV27 combines with J gene TRBJ1-5; no reliable D call. Trimming stripped 0 bases from V and 7 bases from J, with 10 bases between. Looked up from germline, CDR1 is MNHEY and CDR2 is SMNVEV (reference sequence). The CDR3 consists of 14 residues. This chain's CDR3 is CASSLSGGHQPQHF. The DNA of the CDR3 is TGTGCCAGCAGTTTATCGGGTGGGCACCAGCCCCAGCATTTT.

The chain employs TRBV7-8 and TRBJ2-5, with D tentatively TRBD1 (7 bases). Trimming removed 0 bases from V and 7 bases from J, with 21 bases in between. This CDR3 spans 17 amino acids. Per the germline V gene, CDR1 is SGHVS and CDR2 is FQNEAQ. CDR3 residues: CASSLAPQGGSAWTQYF. DNA of the CDR3: TGTGCCAGCAGCTTAGCTCCCCAGGGGGGTTCGGCGTGGACCCAGTACTTC. Filled out from reference TRBV7-8 and TRBJ2-5, the complete variable domain reads GAGVSQSPRYKVAKRGQDVALRCDPISGHVSLFWYQQALGQGPEFLTYFQNEAQLDKSGLPSDRFFAERPEGSVSTLKIQRTQQEDSAVYLCASSLAPQGGSAWTQYFGPGTRLLVL.

In this sample, this clone turned up a few times. This CDR3 is CASSPRRTDTQYF. The CDR3 DNA reads TGTGCCAGCAGCCCTAGGAGGACAGATACGCAGTATTTT. The V gene is TRBV25-1, the J gene TRBJ2-3; TRBD2 might be the D (5 bases). There are 13 residues in the CDR3. V was clipped by 6 bases and J by 3 bases, with 10 bases between them. CDR1 is MGHDK and CDR2 is SYGVNS in the germline V gene.

This chain uses TRBV9 with TRBJ2-1; 8 bases map to TRBD2. V was clipped by 4 bases and J by 5 bases; unmatched bases: 8. Germline-derived CDR1 and CDR2 are SGDLS and YYNGEE. This CDR3 comprises 15 residues. CDR3 in DNA: TGTGCCAGCAGCTTAGACGGGACTAGACACAATGAGCAGTTCTTC. It translates to CASSLDGTRHNEQFF.

V gene TRBV7-8 combines with J gene TRBJ1-1; D is unresolved. V was cut by 4 bases and J by 11 bases, with 23 bases left in between. The CDR3 contains 15 residues. Germline V gene lookup returns CDR1 SGHVS and CDR2 FQNEAQ. The CDR3 loop reads CASSSRPDLGLAAFF. CDR3 sequence (DNA): TGTGCCAGCAGCTCTCGACCAGATCTGGGCCTGGCGGCTTTCTTT.

The chain carries TRBV5-1 and TRBJ2-5, with D perhaps matching TRBD1 (6 bases). From germline, CDR1 is SGHRS and CDR2 YFSETQ. This CDR3 has 14 residues. With 4 bases removed from V and 1 base from J, the gap between germline ends came to 11 bases. CDR3 DNA: TGCGCCAGCAGCCATGACAGGTTCCAAGAGACCCAGTACTTC. Its protein is CASSHDRFQETQYF.

The chain uses TRBV30 and TRBJ2-1; 15 positions agree with TRBD2. Germline CDR1 is GTSNPN and CDR2 is SVGIG (reference sequence). This CDR3 contains 17 residues. The V segment lost 3 bases and the J segment 6 bases; nucleotides outside the gene matches: 9. Here the CDR3 reads CAWRGLAGGIPGNEQFF. CDR3 bases: TGTGCCTGGAGGGGACTAGCGGGGGGTATCCCGGGCAATGAGCAGTTCTTC.